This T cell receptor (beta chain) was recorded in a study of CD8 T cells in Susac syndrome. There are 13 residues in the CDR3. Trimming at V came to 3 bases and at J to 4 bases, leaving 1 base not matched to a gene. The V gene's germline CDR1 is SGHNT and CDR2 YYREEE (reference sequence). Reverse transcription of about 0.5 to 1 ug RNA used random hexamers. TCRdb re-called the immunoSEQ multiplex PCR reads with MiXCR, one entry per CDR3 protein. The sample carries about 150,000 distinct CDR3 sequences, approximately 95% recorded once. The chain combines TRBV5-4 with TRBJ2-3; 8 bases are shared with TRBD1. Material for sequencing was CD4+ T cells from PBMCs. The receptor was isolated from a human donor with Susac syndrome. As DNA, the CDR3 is TGTGCCAGCAGCTCGACAGGGGCAGATACGCAGTATTTT. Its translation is CASSSTGADTQYF.